These T cell receptor beta chains were read from a single sample in a study of PD-1 blockade in classical Hodgkin lymphoma. Measured with immunoSEQ multiplex PCR; TCRdb has only the in-frame clones, and not every one. The profile covers 40,000 to 55,000 clones, with roughly 86% appearing a single time and roughly a tenth taken by the ten largest. This specimen consisted of peripheral blood mononuclear cells (PBMCs), obtained at baseline. The source is a human donor with classical Hodgkin lymphoma. Each CDR3 is given with its conserved first and last residue. A D gene is named only where the DNA matches it firmly. Clone size, where shown, is once, few, many, or a class for clones that have expanded.

clone_size	v_call	j_call	d_call	cdr3_nt	cdr3_aa
-	TRBV27	TRBJ2-4	-	TGTGCCAGCAGTACCGGGCGCGGGGAGGCCAAAAACATTCAGTACTTC	CASSTGRGEAKNIQYF
-	TRBV5-1	TRBJ2-1	TRBD1	TGCGCCAGCAGCTTGGGTGGGACAGGGGGGTCGGGACTCTACAATGAGCAGTTCTTC	CASSLGGTGGSGLYNEQFF
-	TRBV9	TRBJ2-1	-	TGTGCCAGCAGCCTGGAGGGCCAATCCTACAATGAGCAGTTCTTC	CASSLEGQSYNEQFF
-	TRBV14	TRBJ1-5	-	TGTGCCAGCAGCATACACAGGGTCCAGGGGAATAGCAATCAGCCCCAGCATTTT	CASSIHRVQGNSNQPQHF
-	TRBV5-8	TRBJ2-2	-	TGTGCCAGGCATAACTTGGCGCGCGACAGGAGGAACACCGGGGAGCTGTTTTTT	CARHNLARDRRNTGELFF
-	TRBV28	TRBJ1-5	-	TGTGCCAGCAGTTTACAGGAGGATCAGCCCCAGCATTTT	CASSLQEDQPQHF
-	TRBV2	TRBJ1-2	-	TGTGCCAGCACCCCCTCTCGGGACTATGGCTACACCTTC	CASTPSRDYGYTF
-	TRBV5-6	TRBJ2-2	TRBD2	TGTGCCAGCACCCAGAACCAGCGGGGGGTTACCGGGGAGCTGTTTTTT	CASTQNQRGVTGELFF
few	TRBV19	TRBJ2-6	-	TGTGCCAGTAGTATAGATCTGGGGTCCGGGGCCAACGTCCTGACTTTC	CASSIDLGSGANVLTF
-	TRBV7-8	TRBJ2-7	TRBD1	TGTGCCAGCAGCTCCACCCGGGACAGGGGATTCTACGAGCAGTACTTC	CASSSTRDRGFYEQYF
-	TRBV11-2	TRBJ2-1	TRBD2	TGTGCCAGCAGCGCGGGGGGGAATGAGCAGTTCTTC	CASSAGGNEQFF
-	TRBV2	TRBJ1-4	TRBD1	TGTGCCAGCAGTATCAGGGGGGAATGGCGTGAAAAACTGTTTTTT	CASSIRGEWREKLFF
-	TRBV27	TRBJ2-3	-	TGTGCCAGCAGTCCCCGGGCGGCTAGCACAGATACGCAGTATTTT	CASSPRAASTDTQYF
-	TRBV27	TRBJ2-7	TRBD2	TGTGCCAGCAATAGCGGGGGGGCGTCCTACGAGCAGTACTTC	CASNSGGASYEQYF
-	TRBV5-1	TRBJ1-1	TRBD1	TGCGCCAGCAGCTTGCTCTCAGGGGGCGCGAACACTGAAGCTTTCTTT	CASSLLSGGANTEAFF
-	TRBV13	TRBJ1-2	TRBD1	TGTGCCAGCAGCCGGGACAGGGGGCCCCATGGCTACACCTTC	CASSRDRGPHGYTF
-	TRBV28	TRBJ2-3	-	TGTGCCAGCAGTGAGTCAGGGACAGATACGCAGTATTTT	CASSESGTDTQYF
-	TRBV28	TRBJ1-2	-	TGTGCCAGCTCCCCGGCAGGAGATTATGGCTACACCTTC	CASSPAGDYGYTF
-	TRBV19	TRBJ2-7	-	TGTGCCAGTAGTATCCGGAGAGACTACGAATGGTGGCAGTACTTC	CASSIRRDYEWWQYF
once	TRBV9	TRBJ1-2	-	TGTGCCAGCAGCGTAGCATGGAACTATGGCTACACCTTC	CASSVAWNYGYTF
-	TRBV7-2	TRBJ1-3	-	TGTGCCAGCAGCTTAGCTGGAACGGTAACCTCTGGAAACACCATATATTTT	CASSLAGTVTSGNTIYF
-	TRBV5-1	TRBJ2-1	-	TGCGCCAGCAGCTTGTCTAGCGACTCCTACAATGAGCAGTTCTTC	CASSLSSDSYNEQFF
once	TRBV5-4	TRBJ1-2	TRBD1	TGTGCCAGCAGCAAGACAGGGGGCGCGAATGGCTACACCTTC	CASSKTGGANGYTF
-	TRBV4-3	TRBJ2-3	-	TGCGCCAGCAGCCAAGGAGGCCCATCCGGATTCACAGATACGCAGTATTTT	CASSQGGPSGFTDTQYF
-	TRBV10-1	TRBJ2-1	TRBD2	TGCGCCAGCAGTGAGGCCGGACTAGCGGGAGCCTACAATGAGCAGTTCTTC	CASSEAGLAGAYNEQFF
-	TRBV2	TRBJ2-1	TRBD1	TGTGCCGGCCCGGGACAGGGCTACAATGAGCAGTTCTTC	CAGPGQGYNEQFF
-	TRBV19	TRBJ2-2	TRBD1	TGTGCCAGTAGTCTCGTCCCGGGACAGGGAACCGGGGAGCTGTTTTTT	CASSLVPGQGTGELFF
-	TRBV28	TRBJ1-1	-	TGTGCCAGCAACATCCCGGAAAACAGGAGGAACACTGAAGCTTTCTTT	CASNIPENRRNTEAFF
-	TRBV29-1	TRBJ2-1	TRBD2	TGCAGCGTTGAAAAGCTAGCGGGAGATGTTGAGCAGTTCTTC	CSVEKLAGDVEQFF
-	TRBV9	TRBJ1-2	TRBD1	TGTGCCAGCAGAGGGACAGGGGGCACGGAAGGCTACACCTTC	CASRGTGGTEGYTF
few	TRBV9	TRBJ1-2	-	TGTGCCAGCAGCGTAAGGGAGGGTGGCTACACCTTC	CASSVREGGYTF
-	TRBV5-1	TRBJ1-1	TRBD1	TGCGCCAGCAGCGCAGACAGGGGGAACACTGAAGCTTTCTTT	CASSADRGNTEAFF
-	TRBV7-8	TRBJ2-7	TRBD1	TGTGCCAGCAGCAGTGACAGGGTCGACTACGAGCAGTACTTC	CASSSDRVDYEQYF
-	TRBV6-4	TRBJ1-1	-	TGTGCCAGCAGTGCGACAGGCGGGGGCACTGAAGCTTTCTTT	CASSATGGGTEAFF
once	TRBV7-2	TRBJ2-3	TRBD2	TGTGCCAGCAGCTTACGACCGGGGGGGACTAGCACAGATACGCAGTATTTT	CASSLRPGGTSTDTQYF
once	TRBV6-1	TRBJ2-4	-	TGTGCCAGCACGGCAACAAGGACAGCCAAAAACATTCAGTACTTC	CASTATRTAKNIQYF
-	TRBV6-6	TRBJ1-1	-	TGTGCCAGCAGTTACCCGGGCCCGAACACTGAAGCTTTCTTT	CASSYPGPNTEAFF
-	TRBV4-1	TRBJ1-4	-	TGCGCCAGCAGCCAAGACCCCGATCGTGATTGGGAAAAACTGTTTTTT	CASSQDPDRDWEKLFF
-	TRBV27	TRBJ2-5	-	TGTGCCAGCAAAGGCAACCCCTTCGGCGAAGAAAGTTTAATTGAGACCCAGTACTTC	CASKGNPFGEESLIETQYF
-	TRBV7-3	TRBJ2-3	-	TGTGCCAGCAGCTTAACGGGCGTCAGGGAGACAGATACGCAGTATTTT	CASSLTGVRETDTQYF
-	TRBV7-2	TRBJ2-1	TRBD2	TGTGCCAGCAGGATAGCGGGGGCCTCCGGTGAGCAGTTCTTC	CASRIAGASGEQFF
-	TRBV18	TRBJ2-7	TRBD1	TGTGCCAGCTCACATCCCGGACAGGAGGTAGGGCAGTACTTC	CASSHPGQEVGQYF
once	TRBV6-6	TRBJ1-6	-	TGTGCCAGCAGGTACGGACAGCCTAATTCACCCCTCCACTTT	CASRYGQPNSPLHF
-	TRBV5-1	TRBJ2-3	-	TGCGCCAGCAGCTATACGGCAACCACAGATACGCAGTATTTT	CASSYTATTDTQYF
-	TRBV9	TRBJ1-3	-	TGTGCCAGCAGCGTAGACGGGGGCTCTGGAAACACCATATATTTT	CASSVDGGSGNTIYF
-	TRBV19	TRBJ2-3	-	TGTGCCAGTAGTATCGGACCACGAGGCGATACGCAGTATTTT	CASSIGPRGDTQYF
-	TRBV9	TRBJ2-1	TRBD2	TGTGCCAGCAGCGGGGGTAGCGGGGTCTCCTACAATGAGCAGTTCTTC	CASSGGSGVSYNEQFF